Listed here are 20 T cell receptor beta chains from one sample, sequenced in a study of CD8 T cells in ankylosing spondylitis. Notes on the study in general: Apparently characteristic of ankylosing spondylitis blood was a TCR beta motif (about 8 highly homologous variants).

These TCRs' antigens remain unknown. TCRdb reanalysed the 5' RACE reads using MiXCR and keeps one entry per CDR3 protein. Seen here are more than 400,000 distinct CDR3 sequences, under 5.5% observed once, and the top ten hold around 3.6%. Sequenced material: blood, either unsorted or a sorted T cell fraction (not recorded which). These receptors came from a male donor with ankylosing spondylitis.

This clonotype has just a few counts. V and J are TRBV4-2 and TRBJ2-7; the D gene is possibly TRBD2 (5 bases). Trimming took 0 bases from V and 5 from J, leaving 14 bases between them. The V gene's germline CDR1 is LGHNA and CDR2 YNFKEQ. The CDR3 spans 15 residues. In DNA, the CDR3 is TGTGCCAGCAGCCAAGAAGACCGGCTAGCTAACGAGCAGTACTTC. Translating it yields CASSQEDRLANEQYF.

This clonotype was picked up many times. The chain employs TRBV7-9 and TRBJ1-4; unclear D gene. With 5 bases removed from V and 8 bases from J, the gap between germline ends came to 12 bases. Germline values: CDR1 SEHNR, CDR2 FQNEAQ (reference sequence). CDR3 length: 13 residues. The CDR3 DNA reads TGTGCCAGCAGCCCCCCTAATAGGGAAAAACTGTTTTTT. As protein: CASSPPNREKLFF.

The sample holds many counts of this clonotype. The CDR3 sequence: CSARDLLLAAGYNEQFF. For the CDR3, the DNA is TGCAGTGCTAGAGATCTCTTGTTAGCGGCGGGTTACAATGAGCAGTTCTTC. V gene TRBV20-1 combines with J gene TRBJ2-1; a possible D gene is TRBD2 (6 bases). The CDR3 sequence is 17 residues long. Germline lookup yields CDR1 DFQATT and CDR2 SNEGSKA (reference sequence). V was trimmed by 0 bases and J by 4 bases, leaving 19 bases between them.

This clonotype appeared many times. The chain carries TRBV7-9 and TRBJ2-2; TRBD1 is a possible D gene (6 bases). CDR3 size: 14 residues. V was pared by 2 bases and J by 8 bases, with 12 bases between. In germline, CDR1 is SEHNR, CDR2 FQNEAQ (reference sequence). CDR3 nucleotides: TGTGCCAGCAGCTTAAACAGGGACCAAGGGGAGCTGTTTTTT. Its protein is CASSLNRDQGELFF.

This clonotype was seen at least ten times. This chain connects TRBV29-1 to TRBJ2-7; tentative D call: TRBD2 (7 bases). The CDR3 runs 13 residues. Germline V lookup: CDR1 SQVTM, CDR2 ANQGSEA. Between the trimmed V and J ends, which lost 5 bases and 7 bases, there was a span of 18 bases. The CDR3: CSVWGGANLEQYF. The CDR3 DNA sequence: TGCAGCGTTTGGGGGGGGGCCAATCTTGAGCAGTACTTC.

This clonotype appeared many times. This chain links TRBV6-5 with TRBJ1-1; possibly TRBD1 for D (5 bases). CDR1 and CDR2 (germline): MNHEY, SVGAGI. CDR3 length: 14 amino acids. The V end was cut by 2 bases, the J end by 5 bases, with 12 bases between. The CDR3 is CASSYDQGGTEAFF. The CDR3 DNA reads as TGTGCCAGCAGTTACGATCAGGGAGGGACTGAAGCTTTCTTT.

The chain uses TRBV28 and TRBJ2-5, with D perhaps given as TRBD1 or TRBD2 (5 bases each). CDR1 MDHEN and CDR2 SYDVKM come from the germline V gene. CDR3 length: 16 amino acids. The ends were cut back, 7 bases at V and 2 bases at J, with 20 bases in the middle. CDR3 DNA sequence: TGTGCCAGCAAAGTTGGTGTTAGGGGAGATCAAGAGACCCAGTACTTC. The encoded protein is CASKVGVRGDQETQYF.

This clonotype was observed many times. The gene calls are TRBV7-9 and TRBJ1-1; D not resolved. Germline loops: CDR1 SEHNR, CDR2 FQNEAQ (reference sequence). The CDR3 runs to 14 residues. The germline V and J ends were trimmed by 7 bases and 5 bases, with 17 bases remaining between them. CDR3 region: CASTYVASKTEAFF. The DNA of the CDR3 is TGTGCCAGCACCTACGTGGCATCTAAAACTGAAGCTTTCTTT. The variable domain in full, with the rest retrieved from reference TRBV7-9 and TRBJ1-1, is DTGVSQNPRHKITKRGQNVTFRCDPISEHNRLYWYRQTLGQGPEFLTYFQNEAQLEKSRLLSDRFSAERPKGSFSTLEIQRTEQGDSAMYLCASTYVASKTEAFFGQGTRLTVV.

The chain has TRBV11-2 and TRBJ2-6; TRBD1 matches at 7 bases. The CDR3 length is 15 residues. Trimming removed 4 bases from V and 3 bases from J; junction bases left unmatched: 3. CDR1 SGHAT and CDR2 FQNNGV come from the germline V gene. The CDR3 protein is CASSWDSYGANVLTF. The DNA for the CDR3 is TGTGCCAGCAGCTGGGACAGTTATGGGGCCAACGTCCTGACTTTC. The full variable domain, its missing parts supplied by reference TRBV11-2 and TRBJ2-6, is EAGVAQSPRYKIIEKRQSVAFWCNPISGHATLYWYQQILGQGPKLLIQFQNNGVVDDSQLPKDRFSAERLKGVDSTLKIQPAKLEDSAVYLCASSWDSYGANVLTFGAGSRLTVL.

This CDR3 reads CASRVGQGTGANVLTF. The CDR3 DNA reads TGTGCCAGCAGGGTCGGACAGGGTACTGGGGCCAACGTCCTGACTTTC. The rearrangement links TRBV5-5 to TRBJ2-6, with TRBD1 matching 8 bases. CDR3 size: 16 residues. The V and J ends lost 5 bases and 2 bases, in that order; junction bases with no gene match: 6. The V gene's germline CDR1 is SGHKS and CDR2 YYEKEE (reference sequence).

The sample holds a few counts of this clonotype. J is TRBJ2-7 and V is TRBV10-3; D is uncertain. The CDR3 is made up of 13 amino acids. From germline, CDR1 is ENHRY and CDR2 SYGVKD. Trimming stripped 4 bases from V and 2 bases from J, with 9 bases between. The CDR3 is CAISGLRTYEQYF. CDR3 DNA sequence: TGTGCCATCAGTGGGTTGCGGACCTACGAGCAGTACTTC.

This clonotype occurred a few times. The rearrangement uses TRBV20-1 and TRBJ2-1; no reliable D call. V was trimmed by 0 bases and J by 7 bases, leaving 22 bases between them. CDR3 length equals 17 residues. CDR1 is DFQATT and CDR2 is SNEGSKA in the germline V gene (reference sequence). Here the CDR3 DNA reads TGCAGTGCTAGAGATCGGGTCACAGCAAGACTCTTAAATGAGCAGTTCTTC. It specifies CSARDRVTARLLNEQFF.

Ten or more counts support this clonotype. V and J are TRBV20-1 and TRBJ1-2; the D is unclear. Germline CDR1 DFQATT, CDR2 SNEGSKA (reference sequence). The CDR3 spans 10 residues. The V end lost 4 bases, the J end lost 4 bases, and 4 bases lay between the germline ends. The CDR3 DNA sequence: TGCAGTGCTACTGCCTATGGCTACACCTTC. This translates into CSATAYGYTF.

As to this clonotype: With a much larger clone just one base away, this may be a read error. The chain carries TRBV9 and TRBJ2-3; D may be TRBD2 (6 bases). CDR1 and CDR2 from the germline V gene are SGDLS and YYNGEE. The CDR3 consists of 16 residues. The ends were cut back, 6 bases at V and 3 bases at J, with 20 bases in the middle. The CDR3 DNA reads as TGTGCCAGCATCTTAGACCCGGGACGGGGGACAGATACGCAGTATTTT. Its translation: CASILDPGRGTDTQYF. Using reference TRBV9 and TRBJ2-3 for the parts outside the CDR3, the full variable domain is DSGVTQTPKHLITATGQRVTLRCSPRSGDLSVYWYQQSLDQGLQFLIQYYNGEERAKGNILERFSAQQFPDLHSELNLSSLELGDSALYFCASILDPGRGTDTQYFGPGTRLTVL.

This clonotype was seen at least ten times. The rearrangement joins TRBV7-9 to TRBJ1-2; the D gene is possibly TRBD1 (5 bases). The CDR3 runs 13 residues. Germline CDR1 is SEHNR and CDR2 is FQNEAQ (reference sequence). V lost 2 bases and J lost 4, with 8 bases in between. The CDR3 is CASSLHTGYGYTF. DNA for the CDR3: TGTGCCAGCAGCTTACATACAGGCTATGGCTACACCTTC.

A note on this clonotype: A much larger clone differs by one base, so this may be a read error. The V gene is TRBV7-2, the J gene TRBJ2-4, with 7 positions matching TRBD2. The CDR3 sequence is 13 residues long. Per the germline V gene, CDR1 is SGHTA and CDR2 is FQGNSA. V was pared by 3 bases and J by 11 bases, with 7 bases of the junction left unmatched. CDR3: CASSFREGNFQYF. In DNA form, the CDR3 reads TGTGCCAGCAGCTTCAGGGAGGGGAACTTTCAGTACTTC.

Ten or more counts support this clonotype. The genes are TRBV6-6 and TRBJ1-2; no definite D call. The V end was cut by 7 bases, the J end by 7 bases, with 13 bases between. The CDR3 spans 12 residues. Per germline, CDR1 MNHNY and CDR2 SVGAGI (reference sequence). The CDR3 nucleotides are TGTGCCAGCACCTACCTCGACCTTGGCTACACCTTC. The encoded protein is CASTYLDLGYTF.

In its sample, this clonotype was seen many times. The chain links TRBV7-2 to TRBJ2-7; TRBD1 matches 8 bases. Germline CDR1 reads SGHTA; CDR2 reads FQGNSA. CDR3 length equals 15 residues. The V gene end was trimmed by 5 bases and the J gene end by 2 bases; junction bases not matched to a gene: 8. CDR3 amino acids: CASSDRDRNAYEQYF. The CDR3 region has the DNA TGTGCCAGCAGCGACCGGGACAGGAATGCCTACGAGCAGTACTTC.

Of note for this clonotype: This may arise from a read error, as a much more abundant clone is one base away. J is TRBJ2-3 and V is TRBV7-2; 8 bases are a match to TRBD2. The CDR3 has 15 amino acids. Germline V gene sequence: CDR1 SGHTA, CDR2 FQGNSA. The CDR3 protein is CGSSQWGLGGDTQYF. DNA of the CDR3: TGTGGCAGCAGCCAATGGGGACTAGGGGGAGATACGCAGTATTTT.

This clonotype has ten or more counts. The gene calls are TRBV7-9 and TRBJ2-5; D not certain. The CDR3 consists of 15 residues. V was clipped by 1 base and J by 5 bases, with 14 bases between them. Germline lookup yields CDR1 SEHNR and CDR2 FQNEAQ (reference sequence). The CDR3 is CASSLGTLVQETQYF. CDR3 sequence (DNA): TGTGCCAGCAGCTTAGGAACTCTAGTCCAGGAGACCCAGTACTTC.